These 4 T cell receptor beta chains originate from one sample sequenced in a study of blood T cell repertoires in COVID-19. Data came from immunoSEQ multiplex PCR; TCRdb stores just in-frame clones and leaves some out. In the table there are about 60,000 clones, approximately 85% of which are singletons. Sequencing was done on a sample of peripheral blood. The receptors here all came from a man between 50 and 59 years old with active COVID-19.

V and J are TRBV5-4 and TRBJ2-7; 11 bases match TRBD2. Germline V gives CDR1 SGHNT, CDR2 YYREEE (reference sequence). This CDR3 region has 15 residues. V was clipped by 4 bases and J by 7 bases; unmatched bases: 10. The CDR3 is CASSLALAGGREQYF. The CDR3 DNA is TGTGCCAGCAGCCTCGCTCTAGCGGGGGGACGGGAGCAGTACTTC.

This clone came up once. V gene TRBV7-2 combines with J gene TRBJ1-1; 7 bases align to TRBD1. Germline lookup yields CDR1 SGHTA and CDR2 FQGNSA. The CDR3 has 14 residues. The trim removed 1 base at V and 7 bases at J, leaving 6 bases unmatched. The CDR3, as DNA: TGTGCCAGCAGCTTAGGACAGGGTTATGGTGAAGCTTTCTTT. Translated: CASSLGQGYGEAFF. Full variable domain (rest looked up from reference TRBV7-2 and TRBJ1-1): GAGVSQSPSNKVTEKGKDVELRCDPISGHTALYWYRQSLGQGLEFLIYFQGNSAPDKSGLPSDRFSAERTGGSVSTLTIQRTQQEDSAVYLCASSLGQGYGEAFFGQGTRLTVV.

The chain combines TRBV5-1 with TRBJ1-3; 7 nucleotides match TRBD1. Germline V gives CDR1 SGHRS, CDR2 YFSETQ. This CDR3 is built from 18 residues. V lost 4 bases, J lost 0 bases, and 13 bases stayed unmatched. CDR3 sequence reads: CASSLRQGSENSGNTIYF. DNA of the CDR3: TGCGCCAGCAGCCTCCGACAGGGATCCGAAAACTCTGGAAACACCATATATTTT.

V and J are TRBV19 and TRBJ1-4; D remains ambiguous. V was shortened by 4 bases and J by 8 bases, with 8 bases between the two germline ends. Germline-derived CDR1 and CDR2 are LNHDA and SQIVND (reference sequence). This CDR3 has 12 residues. Here the CDR3 reads CASSTAGEKLFF. The CDR3 coding sequence is TGTGCCAGTAGTACCGCGGGGGAAAAACTGTTTTTT.